These 21 T cell receptor beta chains came from one sample sequenced in a study of blood T cell repertoires in COVID-19. Clones were sequenced by immunoSEQ multiplex PCR, and TCRdb holds only the in-frame ones, with some missing. Among about 240,000 clones listed, 80% to 90% were seen once. Sequenced material: PBMCs or T cells enriched from blood (not recorded which). The receptor set was obtained from a man aged 35 to 55 who had recovered from COVID-19.

The V call is TRBV7-2, the J call TRBJ2-1; TRBD2 matches at 13 bases. This CDR3 spans 17 amino acids. Per germline, CDR1 SGHTA and CDR2 FQGNSA. J was trimmed by 5 bases and V by 5 bases; bases with no gene match: 9. CDR3 loop: CASSRQIGTSGDNEQFF. The CDR3 DNA reads TGTGCCAGCAGCCGTCAAATTGGGACTAGCGGGGACAATGAGCAGTTCTTC. The complete variable domain, with remaining parts taken from reference TRBV7-2 and TRBJ2-1, reads GAGVSQSPSNKVTEKGKDVELRCDPISGHTALYWYRQSLGQGLEFLIYFQGNSAPDKSGLPSDRFSAERTGGSVSTLTIQRTQQEDSAVYLCASSRQIGTSGDNEQFFGPGTRLTVL.

This clone was seen more than once but under ten times. This sequence joins TRBV27 and TRBJ1-1; possibly TRBD1 for D (5 bases). The V gene lost 5 bases and the J gene lost 1 base, with 8 bases spanning the gap. The CDR3 loop spans 13 amino acids. Germline CDR1 reads MNHEY; CDR2 reads SMNVEV (reference sequence). The CDR3 DNA reads as TGTGCCAGCAGTATACAGGCGAACACTGAAGCTTTCTTT. It translates to CASSIQANTEAFF.

The V and J genes are TRBV3-1 (or the pseudogene TRBV3-2) and TRBJ1-6; perhaps TRBD1 as D (6 bases). The germline CDR1 and CDR2 sequences are LGHDT and YNNKEL (reference sequence). Trimming shortened V by 5 bases and J by 0 bases, and 14 bases separated the two germline ends. The CDR3 sequence is 17 residues long. The CDR3 loop is CASSKRQARSYNSPLHF. CDR3 nucleotides: TGTGCCAGCAGCAAAAGACAGGCACGCTCCTATAATTCACCCCTCCACTTT.

The rearrangement links TRBV3-1 (or the pseudogene TRBV3-2) to TRBJ1-3; D not certain. In germline, CDR1 is LGHDT, CDR2 YNNKEL (reference sequence). The CDR3 covers 18 residues. V lost 3 bases and J lost 2, with 20 bases in between. The CDR3 DNA reads TGTGCCAGCAGCCACTCTACCGGTCGGGTACCCCCTGGAAACACCATATATTTT. Its protein product is CASSHSTGRVPPGNTIYF.

The rearrangement links TRBV5-4 to TRBJ1-1; a weak D match, TRBD1 (5 bases). Per germline, CDR1 SGHNT and CDR2 YYREEE (reference sequence). The germline V and J ends were trimmed by 4 bases and 5 bases, with 9 bases remaining between them. This CDR3 has 12 amino acids. CDR3 loop: CASSHRWTEAFF. As DNA, the CDR3 is TGTGCCAGCAGCCACAGGTGGACTGAAGCTTTCTTT.

The CDR3 is CSVGQGASEQYF. CDR3 in DNA: TGCAGCGTAGGACAGGGGGCTTCGGAGCAGTACTTC. The chain carries TRBV29-1 and TRBJ2-7, with 11 bases aligning to TRBD1. Germline V gives CDR1 SQVTM, CDR2 ANQGSEA. This CDR3 region has 12 residues. J gave up 7 bases and V 6 bases, and 5 bases lay outside the gene matches.

This chain uses TRBV11-2 with TRBJ1-6; 9 bases match TRBD1. The length of the CDR3 is 15 residues. J was trimmed by 9 bases and V by 3 bases; bases with no gene match: 6. CDR1 SGHAT and CDR2 FQNNGV come from the germline V gene. Written as DNA, the CDR3 is TGTGCCAGCAGCTTGGGTCCGGACAGGGGTTCACCCCTCCACTTT. It codes for CASSLGPDRGSPLHF.

The chain uses TRBV6-2 or TRBV6-3 and TRBJ1-6; TRBD1 agrees at 8 bases. Per the germline V gene, CDR1 is MNHEY and CDR2 is SVGEGT. This CDR3 region has 15 residues. V lost 0 bases, J lost 10 bases, and 5 bases stayed unmatched. CDR3 nucleotide sequence: TGTGCCAGCAGTTACTCGACAGGGGCCCAGTCACCCCTCCACTTT. As protein: CASSYSTGAQSPLHF.

This rearrangement joins TRBV6-5 to TRBJ1-3; possibly TRBD1 for D (6 bases). V was trimmed by 7 bases and J by 2 bases, leaving 15 bases between them. CDR1 is MNHEY, CDR2 SVGAGI, per germline. The CDR3 length is 15 residues. The CDR3 DNA sequence: TGTGCCAGCACCCGAGGGGGGGGCCCTGGAAACACCATATATTTT. It is translated as CASTRGGGPGNTIYF.

This chain links TRBV4-1 with TRBJ2-7; 8 bases align to TRBD1. Trimming removed 3 bases from V and 0 bases from J; junction bases left unmatched: 7. The CDR3 is 16 residues long. Per the germline V gene, CDR1 is MGHRA and CDR2 is YSYEKL. The CDR3 loop is CASSHEGQANSYEQYF. CDR3 bases: TGCGCCAGCAGCCACGAGGGACAGGCGAACTCCTACGAGCAGTACTTC.

The rearrangement joins TRBV27 to TRBJ1-1; 8 bases align to TRBD1. The CDR3 spans 15 residues. V lost 4 bases and J lost 4; bases outside the gene matches: 8. Germline lookup yields CDR1 MNHEY and CDR2 SMNVEV (reference sequence). The CDR3 loop is CASSSHQGAGTEAFF. The CDR3, as DNA: TGTGCCAGCAGTTCCCATCAGGGGGCAGGCACTGAAGCTTTCTTT.

The chain joins TRBV28 to TRBJ1-5; D unresolved. The CDR3 consists of 15 residues. V lost 5 bases and J 3 bases, leaving 14 bases between the germline ends. The germline gives CDR1 MDHEN, CDR2 SYDVKM. This CDR3 is CASSTSPGLNQPQHF. CDR3 bases: TGTGCCAGCAGTACGTCCCCGGGTCTCAATCAGCCCCAGCATTTT.

This chain's CDR3 is CASSEYEHQPQHF. The CDR3 DNA sequence: TGTGCCAGCAGTGAGTATGAGCATCAGCCCCAGCATTTT. The rearrangement joins TRBV25-1 to TRBJ1-5; D is uncertain. CDR1 MGHDK and CDR2 SYGVNS come from the germline V gene. Deletions cut 3 bases from V and 5 bases from J, with 8 bases between. This CDR3 region has 13 residues.

This clone was recorded once. The chain combines TRBV19 with TRBJ2-5; 8 positions match TRBD2. V shed 5 bases and J 4 bases; nucleotides not matched to a gene: 12. The CDR3 spans 16 residues. Germline V gene data show CDR1 as LNHDA and CDR2 as SQIVND (reference sequence). The CDR3 DNA follows: TGTGCCAGTAGTGTGACAGGACGGACTAGCCCAGAGACCCAGTACTTC. Amino acids: CASSVTGRTSPETQYF.

The rearrangement uses TRBV3-1 (or the pseudogene TRBV3-2) and TRBJ2-3, with a tentative D call TRBD1 (5 bases). Trimming cost V 1 base and J 2 bases, with 7 bases left between them. Per germline, CDR1 LGHDT and CDR2 YNNKEL (reference sequence). The CDR3 sequence is 14 residues long. The CDR3 DNA follows: TGTGCCAGCAGCCAAGGGGGCTACACAGATACGCAGTATTTT. It yields the protein CASSQGGYTDTQYF.

The chain joins TRBV18 to TRBJ2-3, with 8 bases matching TRBD2. Trimming took 2 bases from V and 8 from J; bases not matched to a gene: 3. The germline V gene encodes CDR1 KGHSH and CDR2 LQKENI. The CDR3 totals 13 residues. The CDR3 sequence is CASSPSGGPTQYF. CDR3 in DNA: TGTGCCAGCTCACCATCGGGAGGGCCTACGCAGTATTTT.

V gene TRBV29-1 combines with J gene TRBJ1-5; no reliable D call. The V gene lost 8 bases and the J gene lost 5 bases, with 16 bases spanning the gap. This CDR3 comprises 13 residues. CDR1 is SQVTM and CDR2 is ANQGSEA in the germline V gene. This chain's CDR3 is CSRHGSGYQPQHF. CDR3 nucleotides: TGCAGCCGACATGGGTCGGGGTATCAGCCCCAGCATTTT.

This chain links TRBV6-5 with TRBJ2-7, with D possibly TRBD1 on 6 matching bases. The CDR3 extends over 16 amino acids. CDR1 is MNHEY and CDR2 is SVGAGI in the germline V gene. Trimming removed 1 base from V and 0 bases from J, with 13 bases in between. The CDR3 is CASSYLGALSSYEQYF. The CDR3, as DNA: TGTGCCAGCAGTTACTTGGGGGCTTTGAGCTCCTACGAGCAGTACTTC.

This clone was found a few times. The chain joins TRBV7-9 to TRBJ1-1; D is perhaps TRBD1 (5 bases). The germline CDR1 and CDR2 sequences are SEHNR and FQNEAQ (reference sequence). Trimming removed 8 bases from V and 1 base from J, with 23 bases in between. The CDR3 covers 17 residues. The CDR3 nucleotides are TGTGCCAGCCAGTTTAGGACGGGGGGATTGTGGAACACTGAAGCTTTCTTT. As protein: CASQFRTGGLWNTEAFF.

Only one count was recorded for this clone. The rearrangement uses TRBV5-5 and TRBJ1-4; D is perhaps TRBD1 (5 bases). V lost 4 bases and J lost 3, with 13 bases in between. This CDR3 region has 15 residues. CDR1 is SGHKS, CDR2 YYEKEE, per germline (reference sequence). The CDR3 region is CASSEGGAANEKLFF. The DNA of the CDR3 is TGTGCCAGCAGCGAGGGAGGGGCAGCTAATGAAAAACTGTTTTTT.

J is TRBJ1-3 and V is TRBV5-8; 11 positions agree with TRBD1. The CDR3 loop spans 18 amino acids. Germline loops: CDR1 SGHTS, CDR2 YDEGEE. Losses at the gene ends were 2 bases for V and 2 bases for J; bases not matched to a gene: 9. This CDR3 is CASSLGTGGTRAGNTIYF. CDR3 DNA: TGTGCCAGCAGCTTAGGGACAGGGGGGACCCGGGCTGGAAACACCATATATTTT.